The 29 T cell receptor beta chains in this list originate from one sample, sequenced in a study of Ad26.COV2.S vaccination and SARS-CoV-2 variants (dated by TCRdb to about 2021). Libraries were constructed by the immunoSEQ multiplex PCR assay. The clones in this table, taken by TCRdb from immuneACCESS, are in-frame only. Not every clone is retained; where verified, under half of the shortfall comes from an unresolved V gene, and the cause of the rest is unknown. The sample yields more than 300,000 clones; around 89% were counted once. 5% of the sample goes to the ten largest clones. The treatment or condition label here, explained by the study, means: 19 received Ad26.COV2.S at low or high dose, single or two shots; several received placebo; per-sample allocation not given. Repertoires of vaccine and placebo recipients were sequenced from samples collected on day 63 after the first injection. Here the sequenced sample was peripheral blood, taken in a trial of Ad26.COV2.S vaccine versus placebo. These receptors were obtained from a person aged 18 to 65 who received the Ad26.COV2.S COVID-19 vaccine or a placebo.

The rearrangement uses TRBV28 and TRBJ2-4; D ambiguous. The CDR3 length is 15 residues. Germline V gene data show CDR1 as MDHEN and CDR2 as SYDVKM. V was pared by 5 bases and J by 1 base, with 12 bases between. The CDR3 DNA reads as TGTGCCAGCAGTCTATCAGGAACGGCCAAAAACATTCAGTACTTC. This codes for CASSLSGTAKNIQYF. The whole variable domain, filled in from reference TRBV28 and TRBJ2-4, reads DVKVTQSSRYLVKRTGEKVFLECVQDMDHENMFWYRQDPGLGLRLIYFSYDVKMKEKGDIPEGYSVSREKKERFSLILESASTNQTSMYLCASSLSGTAKNIQYFGAGTRLSVL.

This chain links TRBV11-2 with TRBJ2-7, with TRBD1 matching 7 bases. This CDR3 has 14 amino acids. Trimming removed 2 bases from V and 3 bases from J; junction bases left unmatched: 4. Per germline, CDR1 SGHAT and CDR2 FQNNGV. The CDR3 DNA follows: TGTGCCAGCAGCTTATCACGACAGGGCTACGAGCAGTACTTC. Amino acids: CASSLSRQGYEQYF.

Regarding this clone: One end of the junction is discordant with germline, which a read error may explain. The rearrangement joins TRBV27 to TRBJ2-1, with TRBD2 identical over 13 bases. Germline-derived CDR1 and CDR2 are MNHEY and SMNVEV (reference sequence). The length of the CDR3 is 13 residues. CDR3 residues: CASSLTTSGRCLF. In nucleotides, the CDR3 is TGTGCCAGCAGTCTTACGACTAGCGGGAGGTGCCTCTTC.

The chain combines TRBV9 with TRBJ2-7, with 8 bases fitting TRBD1. The length of the CDR3 is 14 residues. Per germline, CDR1 SGDLS and CDR2 YYNGEE. V lost 3 bases and J lost 5; bases outside the gene matches: 7. The CDR3 DNA sequence: TGTGCCAGCAGCGCCCAGGACAGGGCGGACGAGCAGTACTTC. Translating it yields CASSAQDRADEQYF.

The rearrangement uses TRBV29-1 and TRBJ1-2; no reliable D call. CDR3 size: 13 residues. CDR1 is SQVTM and CDR2 is ANQGSEA in the germline V gene. Trimming removed 1 base from V and 2 bases from J, with 8 bases in between. The CDR3 spells CSVEAPHNYGYTF. The CDR3 DNA is TGCAGCGTTGAAGCACCCCACAACTATGGCTACACCTTC.

The V gene is TRBV7-9, the J gene TRBJ1-2; D remains unclear. V lost 4 bases and J lost 7, with 7 bases in between. Germline CDR1 is SEHNR and CDR2 is FQNEAQ (reference sequence). This CDR3 contains 11 residues. DNA for the CDR3: TGTGCCAGCAGCTCCATTCGTGGCTACACCTTC. Protein: CASSSIRGYTF.

The V call is TRBV6-1, the J call TRBJ1-6, with D uncertain. V lost 2 bases, J lost 10 bases, and 15 bases lay in between. This CDR3 region has 15 residues. CDR1 and CDR2 from the germline V gene are MNHNS and SASEGT. CDR3 residues: CASSETWARGSPLHF. The CDR3 coding sequence is TGTGCCAGCAGTGAAACCTGGGCCCGCGGGTCACCCCTCCACTTT.

V usage is TRBV28 and J usage is TRBJ1-4; 7 bases agree with TRBD1. V was pared by 4 bases and J by 8 bases, with 4 bases of the junction left unmatched. Germline CDR1 reads MDHEN; CDR2 reads SYDVKM. The length of the CDR3 is 13 residues. The CDR3 nucleotides are TGTGCCAGCAGTTCCGGGACAGAGGAAAAACTGTTTTTT. Encoded protein: CASSSGTEEKLFF.

This chain links TRBV10-3 with TRBJ2-5, with TRBD1 identical over 10 bases. Trimming took 6 bases from V and 5 from J; bases not matched to a gene: 3. In germline, CDR1 is ENHRY, CDR2 SYGVKD. The CDR3 extends over 13 amino acids. DNA of the CDR3: TGTGCCATCAGCTGGACAGGGGGGGAGACCCAGTACTTC. This encodes CAISWTGGETQYF.

The J gene is TRBJ1-6, the V gene TRBV18, with 8 bases matching TRBD1. The germline CDR1 and CDR2 sequences are KGHSH and LQKENI. This CDR3 region has 17 residues. Trimming at V came to 4 bases and at J to 7 bases, leaving 12 bases not matched to a gene. CDR3 protein: CASSLYRGQAGNSPLHF. DNA of the CDR3: TGTGCCAGCTCACTCTATAGGGGACAGGCGGGGAATTCACCCCTCCACTTT. Based on the CDR3 plus reference TRBV18 and TRBJ1-6, the full variable domain is NAGVMQNPRHLVRRRGQEARLRCSPMKGHSHVYWYRQLPEEGLKFMVYLQKENIIDESGMPKERFSAEFPKEGPSILRIQQVVRGDSAAYFCASSLYRGQAGNSPLHFGNGTRLTVT.

The table lists this clone with a few counts. V and J are TRBV18 and TRBJ1-1; D is perhaps TRBD1 (5 bases). Between the trimmed V and J ends, which lost 1 base and 4 bases, there was a span of 10 bases. The V gene's germline CDR1 is KGHSH and CDR2 LQKENI. This CDR3 contains 14 residues. The CDR3 DNA sequence: TGTGCCAGCTCACCACGCACGGGGACCACTGAAGCTTTCTTT. Amino acid sequence: CASSPRTGTTEAFF.

This chain uses TRBV6-2 or TRBV6-3 with TRBJ2-5, with unresolved D. This CDR3 is 13 amino acids long. The germline CDR1 and CDR2 sequences are MNHEY and SVGEGT. Trimming took off 2 bases at V and 4 bases at J, with 8 bases between the two ends. CDR3 nucleotide sequence: TGTGCCAGCAGTTACCTGGGTCGAGAGACCCAGTACTTC. Amino acid sequence: CASSYLGRETQYF.

The chain carries TRBV5-1 and TRBJ2-1, with a weak D call TRBD1 (6 bases). The CDR3 covers 19 residues. Germline assignment: CDR1 SGHRS and CDR2 YFSETQ. Trimming stripped 4 bases from V and 0 bases from J, with 23 bases between. DNA of the CDR3: TGCGCCAGCAGCCGAGACTTGACAGGCTCAGCGAGCTCCTACAATGAGCAGTTCTTC. Protein product: CASSRDLTGSASSYNEQFF.

The rearrangement joins TRBV7-9 to TRBJ1-2, with D unclear. Looked up from germline, CDR1 is SEHNR and CDR2 is FQNEAQ (reference sequence). This CDR3 spans 12 amino acids. V was trimmed by 8 bases and J by 8 bases, leaving 15 bases between them. The CDR3 loop reads CASEEEVEGYTF. CDR3 coding DNA: TGTGCCAGCGAGGAGGAGGTGGAAGGCTACACCTTC.

The chain combines TRBV4-1 with TRBJ1-6, with D unclear. Trimming removed 1 base from V and 3 bases from J, with 13 bases in between. The CDR3 runs 17 residues. Germline loops: CDR1 MGHRA, CDR2 YSYEKL. DNA of the CDR3: TGCGCCAGCAGCCAAGCACTCTCCACAGACTATAATTCACCCCTCCACTTT. This sequence encodes CASSQALSTDYNSPLHF.

The chain carries TRBV2 and TRBJ2-2; 7 bases match TRBD2. There are 16 residues in the CDR3. CDR1 and CDR2 from the germline V gene are SNHLY and FYNNEI. V was clipped by 3 bases and J by 5 bases; unmatched bases: 9. The CDR3 is CASSDRAAGETGELFF. The DNA for the CDR3 is TGTGCCAGCAGTGATCGGGCGGCGGGAGAGACCGGGGAGCTGTTTTTT.

The chain combines TRBV7-2 with TRBJ1-1; D gene uncertain. Per the germline V gene, CDR1 is SGHTA and CDR2 is FQGNSA. The CDR3 totals 13 residues. Deletions cut 1 base from V and 1 base from J, with 4 bases between. The CDR3 coding sequence is TGTGCCAGCAGCTTAGACAAGAACACTGAAGCTTTCTTT. Encoded protein: CASSLDKNTEAFF.

The chain couples TRBV2 to TRBJ2-7, with D possibly being TRBD1 or TRBD2 (5 bases each). Trimming removed 5 bases at V and 3 bases at J, with 14 bases between. The CDR3 runs to 14 residues. Germline CDR1 SNHLY, CDR2 FYNNEI. CDR3 sequence reads: CASSSMGDLYEQYF. CDR3 in DNA: TGTGCCAGCAGTAGTATGGGGGACCTCTACGAGCAGTACTTC.

The rearrangement uses TRBV28 and TRBJ2-1; TRBD2 matches 14 bases. In germline, CDR1 is MDHEN, CDR2 SYDVKM. The ends lost 4 bases at V and 10 bases at J; junction bases unmatched: 3. This CDR3 spans 14 amino acids. The CDR3 loop reads CASSSGTSGREQFF. The CDR3 coding sequence is TGTGCCAGCAGTTCCGGGACTAGCGGGAGAGAGCAGTTCTTC.

This sequence joins TRBV6-2 or TRBV6-3 and TRBJ1-6; D is unresolved. V gave up 3 bases and J gave up 7 bases, with 10 bases separating them. Germline CDR1 is MNHEY and CDR2 is SVGEGT. The CDR3 is 14 amino acids. The CDR3: CASSYSLLNSPLHF. CDR3 DNA: TGTGCCAGCAGTTATTCGCTTTTGAATTCACCCCTCCACTTT.

The chain links TRBV18 to TRBJ2-1; the D is unclear. The CDR3 length is 16 residues. Germline values: CDR1 KGHSH, CDR2 LQKENI. Trimming pared 1 base from V and 0 bases from J, leaving 10 bases between. CDR3 DNA sequence: TGTGCCAGCTCACCACTTGGGCCCAGCTCCTACAATGAGCAGTTCTTC. Residues: CASSPLGPSSYNEQFF.

The chain combines TRBV27 with TRBJ1-6; D possibly corresponds to TRBD1 (6 bases). The CDR3 has 14 residues. V lost 3 bases to trimming and J lost 7 bases, with 10 bases between them. The germline CDR1 and CDR2 sequences are MNHEY and SMNVEV (reference sequence). This chain's CDR3 is CASSFNRENSPLHF. CDR3 nucleotide sequence: TGTGCCAGCAGTTTCAACAGGGAGAATTCACCCCTCCACTTT.

About this clone: The junction differs from germline at one of its ends, possibly a read error. Other DNA sequences within the sample encode an identical CDR3. Written as DNA, the CDR3 is TGTGCTAGCAGGGTGGGACAGGGTGGTAGTGGCTACACCTTC. Translating it yields CASRVGQGGSGYTF. The rearrangement links TRBV28 to TRBJ1-2, with 9 bases identical to TRBD1. CDR3 length: 14 residues. The germline CDR1 and CDR2 sequences are MDHEN and SYDVKM.

The CDR3 nucleotides read TGCAGCGTTGTTCAGGGGGCGGCCAAAAACATTCAGTACTTC. It codes for CSVVQGAAKNIQYF. The rearrangement links TRBV29-1 to TRBJ2-4; 8 bases map to TRBD1. Unmatched junction bases numbered 3, after V lost 4 bases and J lost 1 base. CDR3 length: 14 residues. CDR1 and CDR2 (germline): SQVTM, ANQGSEA.

The chain joins TRBV19 to TRBJ2-1; possible D gene TRBD2, 5 bases. Trimming shortened V by 4 bases and J by 7 bases, and 8 bases separated the two germline ends. This CDR3 is 12 amino acids long. Germline assignment: CDR1 LNHDA and CDR2 SQIVND (reference sequence). DNA for the CDR3: TGTGCCAGTAGTAGAGGGAAGAATGAGCAGTTCTTC. Translation gives CASSRGKNEQFF.

V usage is TRBV5-4 and J usage is TRBJ1-6; D might be TRBD1 (5 bases). CDR1 and CDR2 (germline): SGHNT, YYREEE (reference sequence). The ends were cut back, 4 bases at V and 8 bases at J, with 13 bases in the middle. CDR3 size: 14 residues. For the CDR3, the DNA is TGTGCCAGCAGCACCGACAGTGTTTATTCACCCCTCCACTTT. Its protein product is CASSTDSVYSPLHF.

V gene TRBV29-1 combines with J gene TRBJ2-7; D not resolved. Germline V gene lookup returns CDR1 SQVTM and CDR2 ANQGSEA. Trimming shortened V by 5 bases and J by 6 bases, and 14 bases separated the two germline ends. The CDR3 sequence is 12 residues long. CDR3 nucleotides: TGCAGCGTTTTCGTACAGAAGGGCGAGCAGTACTTC. Amino acids: CSVFVQKGEQYF.

The V call is TRBV11-1, the J call TRBJ2-5; D unresolved. Germline-derived CDR1 and CDR2 are SGHAT and FQDESV (reference sequence). Deletions cut 5 bases from V and 2 bases from J, with 9 bases between. The CDR3 is made up of 13 amino acids. The CDR3 region is CASSADPQETQYF. The CDR3 DNA follows: TGTGCCAGCAGCGCGGACCCGCAAGAGACCCAGTACTTC.

V usage is TRBV28 and J usage is TRBJ1-2; no firm D call. V gave up 2 bases and J gave up 2 bases, with 12 bases separating them. This CDR3 region has 15 residues. Germline V lookup: CDR1 MDHEN, CDR2 SYDVKM. The CDR3 sequence: CASSLIGQNNYGYTF. As DNA, the CDR3 is TGTGCCAGCAGTTTAATCGGGCAAAACAACTATGGCTACACCTTC.